This entry describes one T cell receptor beta chain. CDR1 KGHDR and CDR2 SFDVKD come from the germline V gene. V shed 12 bases, J shed 0 bases, and the junction held 4 bases outside the gene matches. The CDR3 has 12 residues. Assay used: immunoSEQ multiplex PCR; TCRdb lists only in-frame clones, some missing. The table shows 250,000 to 400,000 clones, with more than 70% occurring only once. The data belong to a study of blood T cell repertoires in COVID-19. The chain joins TRBV24-1 to TRBJ2-7; TRBD1 matches 7 bases. The sequence derives from a woman younger than 45 with COVID-19, enrolled during active disease. What was sequenced was peripheral blood. The CDR3 nucleotides read TGTGCCTTTGACAGGGACTCCTACGAGCAGTACGTC. Translation: CAFDRDSYEQYV.